These 22 T cell receptor beta chains came from one sample sequenced in a study of T cell repertoires in cytomegalovirus infection. TCRdb fed the reads into MiXCR, producing one record per CDR3 protein. The data hold around 800,000 distinct CDR3 sequences, with 32% observed a single time. Their cognate antigens are unknown. Sequencing was performed on cultured CD8+ T cells from PBMCs, taken from culture after CMV antigen stimulation. The receptors derive from a human donor in good health (CMV status not recorded). Some clones in this sample may be carry-over from other donors' samples.

This clonotype showed up many times. The CDR3 spells CASSPGQYTDTQYF. In nucleotides, the CDR3 is TGTGCCAGCAGCCCCGGACAGTACACAGATACGCAGTATTTT. The rearrangement uses TRBV7-9 and TRBJ2-3; D might be TRBD1 (6 bases). V was shortened by 5 bases and J by 2 bases, with 11 bases between the two germline ends. The germline V gene has CDR1 SEHNR and CDR2 FQNEAQ (reference sequence). The CDR3 contains 14 residues.

The rearrangement joins TRBV11-2 to TRBJ1-2; maybe TRBD1 (6 bases). Trimming shortened V by 1 base and J by 8 bases, and 17 bases separated the two germline ends. The CDR3 loop spans 15 amino acids. Germline lookup yields CDR1 SGHAT and CDR2 FQNNGV. Here the CDR3 DNA reads TGTGCCAGCAGCTTAGGGTCCTACAGGGAGGACGGCTACACCTTC. The encoded protein is CASSLGSYREDGYTF. Supplemented by reference TRBV11-2 and TRBJ1-2, the full variable domain reads EAGVAQSPRYKIIEKRQSVAFWCNPISGHATLYWYQQILGQGPKLLIQFQNNGVVDDSQLPKDRFSAERLKGVDSTLKIQPAKLEDSAVYLCASSLGSYREDGYTFGSGTRLTVV.

With respect to this clonotype: A much bigger clone sits one base away, suggesting this may be a read error. The chain uses TRBV7-6 and TRBJ2-6; weak D call: TRBD1 (6 bases). Germline V gene data show CDR1 as SGHVS and CDR2 as FNYEAQ. The CDR3 loop spans 17 amino acids. The CDR3 DNA follows: TGTGCCAGCAGCTTAGGACTCAGGGGCTCTGGGGCCGACGTCCTGACTTTC. Its translation is CASSLGLRGSGADVLTF.

This sequence joins TRBV6-5 and TRBJ1-1; D is ambiguous. CDR1 is MNHEY, CDR2 SVGAGI, per germline. The CDR3 spans 13 residues. Trimming stripped 4 bases from V and 5 bases from J, with 11 bases between. This CDR3 reads CASSFHGSTEAFF. DNA for the CDR3: TGTGCCAGCAGTTTCCACGGAAGTACTGAAGCTTTCTTT.

This clonotype was detected a few times. V gene TRBV6-5 combines with J gene TRBJ1-1; D might be TRBD1 (5 bases). CDR3 size: 13 residues. Germline CDR1 reads MNHEY; CDR2 reads SVGAGI. Between the trimmed V and J ends, which lost 6 bases and 1 base, there was a span of 9 bases. The CDR3 loop reads CASRDTSNTEAFF. In DNA form, the CDR3 reads TGTGCCAGCAGGGACACCTCGAACACTGAAGCTTTCTTT.

This chain connects TRBV20-1 to TRBJ2-2; D remains unclear. The germline V and J ends were trimmed by 6 bases and 7 bases, with 18 bases remaining between them. CDR1 and CDR2 from the germline V gene are DFQATT and SNEGSKA (reference sequence). The CDR3 is made up of 14 amino acids. The CDR3, as DNA: TGCAGTGCATCTGCCCGGGCCCCGCTCGGGGAGCTGTTTTTT. This encodes CSASARAPLGELFF.

The rearrangement links TRBV5-1 to TRBJ1-5; no clear D gene. The CDR3 covers 16 residues. Germline CDR1 and CDR2: SGHRS and YFSETQ. V lost 7 bases to trimming and J lost 3 bases, with 20 bases between them. The CDR3 nucleotides are TGCGCCAGCTCTGGCGAGAAGGTGTTTGACAATCAGCCCCAGCATTTT. This translates into CASSGEKVFDNQPQHF.

For this clonotype: Mismatch with germline at one junction end may stem from a read error. V gene TRBV7-8 combines with J gene TRBJ2-7, with D perhaps being TRBD1 or TRBD2 (6 bases each). CDR3 length: 13 amino acids. Looked up from germline, CDR1 is SGHVS and CDR2 is FQNEAQ. CDR3 region: CVSKLGGTYEQYF. The CDR3, as DNA: TGTGTCAGCAAATTGGGGGGCACCTACGAGCAGTACTTC.

This rearrangement joins TRBV12-3 or TRBV12-4 to TRBJ1-5, with D possibly being TRBD1 (6 bases). V dropped 3 bases and J dropped 5 bases, with 17 bases sitting between them. The CDR3 runs 16 residues. Here the CDR3 reads CASSFLESGGHQPQHF. CDR3 sequence (DNA): TGTGCCAGCAGTTTTCTGGAGTCGGGGGGCCATCAGCCCCAGCATTTT.

This clonotype was counted between two and nine times. The V call is TRBV7-8, the J call TRBJ1-1, with a possible D match to TRBD1 (5 bases). This CDR3 spans 14 amino acids. The V and J ends lost 1 base and 5 bases respectively, with 11 bases between them. Germline V gives CDR1 SGHVS, CDR2 FQNEAQ. This CDR3 reads CASSLEGTRTEAFF. In DNA form, the CDR3 reads TGTGCCAGCAGCTTAGAAGGGACCAGAACTGAAGCTTTCTTT.

Notes on this clonotype: A junction boundary mismatches the germline segment, possibly from a read error. The V call is TRBV4-1, the J call TRBJ1-5; the D gene is possibly TRBD1 (5 bases). CDR1 MGHRA and CDR2 YSYEKL come from the germline V gene. The CDR3 is 14 residues long. The CDR3 here is CASSQVLGDQPQHF. DNA of the CDR3: TGTGCCAGCAGCCAGGTCTTAGGGGATCAGCCCCAGCATTTT.

This clonotype was detected only a few times. The chain recombines TRBV7-4 with TRBJ1-2; TRBD1 matches 9 bases. The CDR3 is 14 residues long. CDR1 and CDR2 from the germline V gene are SGHVT and SQSDAQ. V gave up 5 bases and J gave up 4 bases; unmatched junction bases: 5. CDR3 loop: CASSGDRASYGYTF. CDR3 DNA sequence: TGTGCCAGCAGCGGGGACAGGGCGTCCTATGGCTACACCTTC. Drawing the rest from reference TRBV7-4 and TRBJ1-2, the complete variable domain is GAGVSQSPRYKVAKRGRDVALRCDSISGHVTLYWYRQTLGQGSEVLTYSQSDAQRDKSGRPSGRFSAERPERSVSTLKIQRTEQGDSAVYLCASSGDRASYGYTFGSGTRLTVV.

This clonotype was counted between two and nine times. The chain combines TRBV6-2 or TRBV6-3 with TRBJ2-1, with 10 bases lining up with TRBD2. The CDR3 totals 14 residues. V shed 0 bases and J 9 bases; nucleotides not matched to a gene: 2. From germline, CDR1 is MNHEY and CDR2 SVGEGT. The CDR3 loop is CASSYSGLAVEQFF. CDR3 nucleotides: TGTGCCAGCAGTTACTCCGGACTAGCGGTTGAGCAGTTCTTC.

This clonotype was picked up a small number of times. The chain links TRBV20-1 to TRBJ2-3; 7 nucleotides align to TRBD2. CDR1 is DFQATT, CDR2 SNEGSKA, per germline (reference sequence). The CDR3 covers 15 residues. Trimming cost V 3 bases and J 0 bases; bases outside gene matches: 6. The chain's CDR3 is CSASRAGESTDTQYF. The CDR3 DNA reads as TGCAGTGCTAGTAGGGCGGGGGAAAGCACAGATACGCAGTATTTT.

The J gene is TRBJ2-7, the V gene TRBV13, with D possibly being TRBD2 (6 bases). The germline CDR1 and CDR2 sequences are PRHDT and FYEKMQ (reference sequence). CDR3 length equals 16 residues. Trimming took 0 bases from V and 4 from J, leaving 16 bases between them. The CDR3 DNA reads as TGTGCCAGCAGCTTAGGACCCCCGGGACTCTCTTACGAGCAGTACTTC. Protein: CASSLGPPGLSYEQYF.

This clonotype was recorded a few times. The chain employs TRBV7-6 and TRBJ2-7, with 9 positions matching TRBD1. Trimming took 6 bases from V and 5 from J; bases not matched to a gene: 8. Germline V gives CDR1 SGHVS, CDR2 FNYEAQ. CDR3 size: 14 residues. DNA for the CDR3: TGTGCCAGCAGTCCCGGGACAGGGCTTGACGAGCAGTACGTC. The encoded protein is CASSPGTGLDEQYV.

This clonotype was counted a few times. Sequence at one end of the junction differs from germline and may be a read error. The chain carries TRBV7-9 and TRBJ2-1; tentatively, D is TRBD1 or TRBD2 (5 bases each). The CDR3 is made up of 13 amino acids. Germline values: CDR1 SEHNR, CDR2 FQNEAQ (reference sequence). CDR3 nucleotides: TGTGCCAGCAGCTGGGGGTCGCCGTTGTTTAGGGTCTTC. Amino acid sequence: CASSWGSPLFRVF.

The gene calls are TRBV12-3 or TRBV12-4 and TRBJ2-1; 12 bases map to TRBD2. The CDR3 sequence is 17 residues long. Unmatched junction bases numbered 12, after V lost 5 bases and J lost 7 bases. This CDR3 reads CASSLGTSGPRRNEQFF. The DNA for the CDR3 is TGTGCCAGCAGTCTCGGGACTAGCGGGCCGAGGAGGAATGAGCAGTTCTTC.

The chain carries TRBV6-5 and TRBJ2-3, with TRBD2 matching over 9 bases. V shed 0 bases, J shed 4 bases, and the junction held 5 bases outside the gene matches. The CDR3 spans 16 residues. Germline assignment: CDR1 MNHEY and CDR2 SVGAGI. This CDR3 is CASSYSGGGAPDTQYF. The DNA of the CDR3 is TGTGCCAGCAGTTACTCGGGCGGGGGGGCCCCAGATACGCAGTATTTT.

This chain connects TRBV4-2 to TRBJ2-1; TRBD2 matches at 9 bases. CDR1 and CDR2 from the germline V gene are LGHNA and YNFKEQ. With V trimmed by 0 bases and J by 4 bases, 16 bases remained unmatched. The CDR3 has 20 amino acids. CDR3 region: CASSQDMIAGALLTYNEQFF. The CDR3 DNA follows: TGTGCCAGCAGCCAAGATATGATAGCGGGGGCCCTTCTCACTTACAATGAGCAGTTCTTC.

The rearrangement links TRBV15 to TRBJ1-4, with D possibly matching TRBD1 (6 bases). V dropped 3 bases and J dropped 0 bases, with 11 bases sitting between them. CDR1 and CDR2 (germline): LNHNV, YYDKDF (reference sequence). The CDR3 is 16 amino acids. CDR3 DNA: TGTGCCACCAGCAGCTCGGACAGTGCAACTAATGAAAAACTGTTTTTT. This sequence encodes CATSSSDSATNEKLFF.

The rearrangement uses TRBV12-3 or TRBV12-4 and TRBJ1-2; possible D gene TRBD1, 6 bases. With 4 bases removed from V and 4 bases from J, the gap between germline ends came to 13 bases. This CDR3 is 14 amino acids long. The CDR3 is CASSSPGHLYGYTF. Written as DNA, the CDR3 is TGTGCCAGCAGTTCTCCGGGACACCTCTATGGCTACACCTTC.